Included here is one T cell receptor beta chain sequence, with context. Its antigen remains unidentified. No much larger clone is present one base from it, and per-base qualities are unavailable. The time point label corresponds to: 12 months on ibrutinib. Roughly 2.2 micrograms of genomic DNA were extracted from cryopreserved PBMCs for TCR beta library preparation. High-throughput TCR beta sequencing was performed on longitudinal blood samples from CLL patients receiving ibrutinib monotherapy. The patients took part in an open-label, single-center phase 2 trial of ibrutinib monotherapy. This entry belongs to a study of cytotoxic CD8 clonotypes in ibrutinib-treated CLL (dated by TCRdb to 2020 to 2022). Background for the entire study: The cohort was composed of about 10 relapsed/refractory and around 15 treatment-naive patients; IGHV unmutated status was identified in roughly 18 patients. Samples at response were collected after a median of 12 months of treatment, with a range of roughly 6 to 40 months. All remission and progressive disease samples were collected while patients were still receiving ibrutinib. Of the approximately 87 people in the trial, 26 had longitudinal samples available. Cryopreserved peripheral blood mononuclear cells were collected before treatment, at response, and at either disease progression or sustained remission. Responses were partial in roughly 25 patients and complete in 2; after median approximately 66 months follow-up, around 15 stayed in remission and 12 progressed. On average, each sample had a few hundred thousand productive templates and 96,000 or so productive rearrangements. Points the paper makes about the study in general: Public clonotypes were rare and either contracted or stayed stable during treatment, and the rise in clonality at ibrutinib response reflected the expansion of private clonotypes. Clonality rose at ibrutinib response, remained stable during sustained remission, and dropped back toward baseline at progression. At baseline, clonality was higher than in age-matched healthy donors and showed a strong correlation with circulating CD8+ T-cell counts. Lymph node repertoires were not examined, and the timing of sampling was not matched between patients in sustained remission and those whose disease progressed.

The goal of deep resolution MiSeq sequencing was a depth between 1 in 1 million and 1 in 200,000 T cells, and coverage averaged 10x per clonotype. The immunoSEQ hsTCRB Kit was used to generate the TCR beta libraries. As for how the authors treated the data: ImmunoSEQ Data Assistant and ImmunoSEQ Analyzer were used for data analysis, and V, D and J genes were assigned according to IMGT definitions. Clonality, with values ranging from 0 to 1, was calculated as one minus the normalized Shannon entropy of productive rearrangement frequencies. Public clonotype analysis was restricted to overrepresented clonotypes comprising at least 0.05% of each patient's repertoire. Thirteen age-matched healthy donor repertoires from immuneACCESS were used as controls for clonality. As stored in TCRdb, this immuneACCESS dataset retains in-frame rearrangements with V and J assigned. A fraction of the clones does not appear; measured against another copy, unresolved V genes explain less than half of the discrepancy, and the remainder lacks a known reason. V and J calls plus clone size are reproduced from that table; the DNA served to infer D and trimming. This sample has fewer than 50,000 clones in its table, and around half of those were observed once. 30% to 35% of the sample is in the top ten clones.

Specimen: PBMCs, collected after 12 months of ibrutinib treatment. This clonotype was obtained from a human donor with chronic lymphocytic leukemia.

The CDR3 region has the sequence CASKASYNEQFF. The DNA sequence reads TGTGCCAGCAAAGCTAGCTACAATGAGCAGTTCTTC. This receptor chain uses TRBV28 and TRBJ2-1; the D gene cannot be resolved reliably. CDR1 and CDR2 (MDHEN, SYDVKM) derive from the germline V gene. Inclusive of the bounding cysteine and phenylalanine, the CDR3 is 12 residues long. The only DNA kept is the CDR3, 36 bases in frame from the first base. At the junction V is shortened by 7 bases and J by 3 bases, with 7 bases in between.